The clone carrying this TCR beta chain turned up a few times. V shed 0 bases and J 1 base; nucleotides not matched to a gene: 9. This CDR3 comprises 19 residues. Germline lookup yields CDR1 MGHRA and CDR2 YSYEKL. The sample originates from a study of shared T cell receptors in the human thymus. Using immunoSEQ multiplex PCR, the repertoire was profiled, and TCRdb retains in-frame clones only, with some absent. The table has 650,000 to 950,000 clones, 80% to 90% seen once. The same data also contributed to another study, on human thymus T cells. According to that study: The study used thymus tissue resected during corrective heart surgery. Both thymic and peripheral blood repertoires showed apparently biased V and J usage. Related reports documented highly overlapping thymic repertoires among unrelated individuals.

This receptor was obtained from a girl less than two years old with a congenital heart defect. V usage is TRBV4-1 and J usage is TRBJ2-1; TRBD2 aligns across 10 bases. Sample: thymocytes. The CDR3 loop reads CASSQDEGLAGESYNEQFF. In nucleotides, the CDR3 is TGCGCCAGCAGCCAAGATGAAGGGCTAGCGGGGGAGTCCTACAATGAGCAGTTCTTC.